This T cell receptor (beta chain) was observed in a study of blood T cell repertoires in COVID-19. Study-wide context: T cells, B-cell-depleted T cells, or PBMCs provided the cDNA or gDNA that served as material.

The data were produced by immunoSEQ multiplex PCR, yet TCRdb's version contains in-frame clones alone and is incomplete. Of over 150,000 clones in the sample, more than 70% were seen once. Germline CDR1 and CDR2: LNHDA and SQIVND (reference sequence). The CDR3 contains 15 residues. Trimming took 4 bases from V and 2 from J; bases not matched to a gene: 1. This TCR came from a man in his forties who had recovered from COVID-19. The sequencing sample was made of PBMCs or T cells enriched from blood (not recorded which). The chain has TRBV19 and TRBJ1-5, with TRBD1 matching 11 bases. This chain's CDR3 is CASSRGQGGNQPQHF. CDR3 sequence (DNA): TGTGCCAGTAGTAGGGGACAGGGGGGCAATCAGCCCCAGCATTTT.